This TCR beta chain came from a study of CD8 T cells in ankylosing spondylitis (dated 2017 in TCRdb). Looking at the study overall: The study set out to find disease-linked TCR variants by profiling T cell receptor beta repertoires in ankylosing spondylitis patients and healthy donors. The full study cohort comprised about 24 ankylosing spondylitis patients and some 100 healthy donors. Peripheral blood was sampled, and synovial fluid was additionally collected from ankylosing spondylitis patients. Points the paper makes about the study in general: Significant enrichment of the disease-linked clones was reported in matched synovial fluid samples from ankylosing spondylitis patients. A TCR beta motif made up of under ten highly homologous amino acid variants appeared to be characteristic of blood from ankylosing spondylitis patients. In peripheral blood, the disease-linked clones were found at relatively low frequencies and had a CD8+ phenotype. Some motif variants were previously reported in synovial fluid and blood of reactive arthritis patients, suggesting common disease-initiation mechanisms.

Sequences SGHAT (CDR1) and FQNNGV (CDR2) are obtained from the germline V gene. There are 15 amino acids in the CDR3, from cysteine to phenylalanine inclusive. Just the 45-base CDR3 DNA is kept, in frame starting at base 1. The germline ends are 16 bases apart after V is trimmed by 4 bases and J by 4 bases. Sequencing instrument: Illumina HiSeq 2500. Quantitative 5'-RACE with molecular barcodes was used to prepare TCR beta libraries. Per the original workflow: A new computational method based on a probabilistic model of VDJ rearrangement was used to identify disease-linked TCR variants. TCRdb itself trimmed the public reads at Q25 with fastp, ran MiXCR and retained productive beta chains. Each record represents a unique CDR3 protein, reported with the most common genes and DNA among its rows. The authors' filters were not applied to this entry. The sample table holds roughly 490,000 distinct CDR3 sequences, of which over 4% were seen once. Around 3.4% of the sample is held by the ten biggest clonotypes.

This clonotype was seen many times. The target of this receptor is not known. Within one base of it there is no much larger clone, and no base qualities were kept. Sequenced input: blood, either unsorted or a sorted T cell fraction (not recorded which). The receptor's source is a male donor with ankylosing spondylitis. The rearrangement combines TRBV11-2 with TRBJ1-2; TRBD1 is possibly the D segment (6 matching bases). Here the CDR3 is given as CASSSLRGGLYGYTF. DNA sequence: TGTGCCAGCAGCTCATTGCGCGGGGGGCTCTATGGCTACACCTTC. The entire variable domain, with the stretches around the CDR3 drawn from the reference TRBV11-2 and TRBJ1-2 proteins, is EAGVAQSPRYKIIEKRQSVAFWCNPISGHATLYWYQQILGQGPKLLIQFQNNGVVDDSQLPKDRFSAERLKGVDSTLKIQPAKLEDSAVYLCASSSLRGGLYGYTFGSGTRLTVV.